Below, 21 T cell receptor beta chains from the same sample are listed, as sequenced in a study of blood T cell repertoires in COVID-19. The repertoire was sequenced with immunoSEQ multiplex PCR; TCRdb's copy has only in-frame clones and lacks some. This sample has over 150,000 clones, with around nine tenths found just once. The sequenced sample consisted of peripheral blood. These receptors were collected from an older woman with COVID-19, enrolled during active disease.

This chain uses TRBV6-4 with TRBJ1-5, with TRBD1 matching over 7 bases. The CDR3 length is 16 residues. V was pared by 0 bases and J by 3 bases, with 5 bases of the junction left unmatched. Germline V CDR1 and CDR2: MRHNA, SNTAGT. The chain's CDR3 is CASSDSGQVANQPQHF. DNA for the CDR3: TGTGCCAGCAGTGACTCCGGACAGGTCGCCAATCAGCCCCAGCATTTT.

This clone was detected only a few times. This sequence joins TRBV28 and TRBJ1-2; no firm D call. The CDR3 is 12 residues long. Germline values: CDR1 MDHEN, CDR2 SYDVKM. Trimming left V 6 bases short and J 5 bases short, with 10 bases between. This CDR3 is CASSPEMYGYTF. The CDR3 bases are TGTGCCAGCAGCCCCGAGATGTATGGCTACACCTTC.

The V call is TRBV7-2, the J call TRBJ2-7, with TRBD1 matching over 9 bases. The germline V gene encodes CDR1 SGHTA and CDR2 FQGNSA. With 5 bases clipped from V and 6 bases from J, the junction kept 11 bases outside the gene matches. The CDR3 is made up of 15 amino acids. This CDR3 is CASSPRGQGVGEQYF. CDR3 nucleotide sequence: TGTGCCAGCAGCCCCCGGGGACAGGGAGTTGGCGAGCAGTACTTC.

This sequence joins TRBV5-1 and TRBJ2-5, with 8 bases lining up with TRBD2. V dropped 4 bases and J dropped 2; count of bases not matched to a gene: 7. Germline V gene sequence: CDR1 SGHRS, CDR2 YFSETQ. This CDR3 spans 15 amino acids. The chain's CDR3 is CASSPGRGKQETQYF. The DNA of the CDR3 is TGCGCCAGCAGCCCCGGGAGGGGGAAGCAAGAGACCCAGTACTTC. The full variable domain, its missing parts supplied by reference TRBV5-1 and TRBJ2-5, is KAGVTQTPRYLIKTRGQQVTLSCSPISGHRSVSWYQQTPGQGLQFLFEYFSETQRNKGNFPGRFSGRQFSNSRSEMNVSTLELGDSALYLCASSPGRGKQETQYFGPGTRLLVL.

This clone was counted a few times. The V gene is TRBV5-6, the J gene TRBJ1-6; D is uncertain. The V and J ends lost 0 bases and 9 bases respectively, with 13 bases between them. This CDR3 region has 15 residues. The germline CDR1 and CDR2 sequences are SGHDT and YYEEEE. The CDR3 here is CASSLGTSASSPLHF. CDR3 coding DNA: TGTGCCAGCAGCTTGGGTACGTCAGCGAGTTCACCCCTCCACTTT.

In DNA, the CDR3 is TGTGCCAGCAGCTTTCGACAGGGTGTGGTTTCGGCAGATACGCAGTATTTT. The encoded protein is CASSFRQGVVSADTQYF. The chain uses TRBV5-5 and TRBJ2-3, with 7 bases matching TRBD1. Germline loops: CDR1 SGHKS, CDR2 YYEKEE (reference sequence). With V trimmed by 2 bases and J by 4 bases, 13 bases remained unmatched. This CDR3 region has 17 residues.

The chain uses TRBV25-1 and TRBJ1-3; D ambiguous. Germline CDR1 and CDR2: MGHDK and SYGVNS. CDR3 length equals 15 residues. V was trimmed by 8 bases and J by 0 bases, leaving 14 bases between them. Here the CDR3 reads CASGEGVYSGNTIYF. The CDR3 DNA sequence: TGTGCCAGCGGAGAAGGAGTTTACTCTGGAAACACCATATATTTT. Using reference TRBV25-1 and TRBJ1-3 for the parts outside the CDR3, the full variable domain is EADIYQTPRYLVIGTGKKITLECSQTMGHDKMYWYQQDPGMELHLIHYSYGVNSTEKGDLSSESTVSRIRTEHFPLTLESARPSHTSQYLCASGEGVYSGNTIYFGEGSWLTVV.

The J gene is TRBJ2-5, the V gene TRBV4-2; 11 positions match TRBD1. Germline CDR1 LGHNA, CDR2 YNFKEQ. Losses at the gene ends were 4 bases for V and 5 bases for J; bases not matched to a gene: 15. The CDR3 has 18 amino acids. The CDR3 nucleotides are TGTGCCAGCAGCCCTATAATTTCTGGGACAGGGGGACGGGAGACCCAGTACTTC. It yields the protein CASSPIISGTGGRETQYF.

This clone has more than one count but fewer than ten. The gene calls are TRBV7-3 and TRBJ2-3, with 8 bases aligning to TRBD2. V shed 3 bases and J 3 bases; nucleotides not matched to a gene: 11. This CDR3 is built from 17 residues. The germline V gene encodes CDR1 SGHTA and CDR2 FQGTGA. CDR3 protein: CASSLGAAGGGTDTQYF. DNA for the CDR3: TGTGCCAGCAGCTTGGGGGCTGCGGGGGGAGGTACAGATACGCAGTATTTT.

The rearrangement joins TRBV4-2 to TRBJ1-6, with TRBD1 matching over 7 bases. Germline V gene lookup returns CDR1 LGHNA and CDR2 YNFKEQ. CDR3 length equals 16 residues. The V segment lost 3 bases and the J segment 0 bases; nucleotides outside the gene matches: 2. The CDR3: CASSHRQGSYNSPLHF. In DNA, the CDR3 is TGTGCCAGCAGCCATAGACAGGGCTCCTATAATTCACCCCTCCACTTT.

This clone was seen a single time. V is TRBV5-1 and J is TRBJ1-2, with TRBD1 matching 8 bases. CDR1 and CDR2 (germline): SGHRS, YFSETQ. V shed 6 bases, J shed 4 bases, and the junction held 14 bases outside the gene matches. The CDR3 is 16 amino acids. The CDR3 DNA reads as TGCGCCAGCACCGGACAGGGCACGGTCTCCCTCTATGGCTACACCTTC. It encodes CASTGQGTVSLYGYTF.

This chain joins TRBV30 and TRBJ1-4; maybe TRBD1 (5 bases). Trimming shortened V by 0 bases and J by 6 bases, and 14 bases separated the two germline ends. The CDR3 has 15 amino acids. The germline V gene has CDR1 GTSNPN and CDR2 SVGIG (reference sequence). The DNA of the CDR3 is TGTGCCTGGAGTGTACTTGGCAGGGAGGATGAAAAACTGTTTTTT. It specifies CAWSVLGREDEKLFF.

This sequence joins TRBV2 and TRBJ2-3, with D possibly matching TRBD2 (7 bases). Trimming stripped 4 bases from V and 3 bases from J, with 14 bases between. The CDR3 runs 15 residues. Germline V gene sequence: CDR1 SNHLY, CDR2 FYNNEI. This CDR3 reads CASSARAGATDTQYF. The CDR3 DNA reads as TGTGCCAGCAGTGCCAGGGCGGGGGCAACAGATACGCAGTATTTT.

In its sample, this clone was seen a few times. The V gene is TRBV7-9, the J gene TRBJ1-3; unclear D gene. V lost 7 bases, J lost 2 bases, and 15 bases lay in between. CDR3 length: 15 residues. Germline V lookup: CDR1 SEHNR, CDR2 FQNEAQ (reference sequence). CDR3 nucleotides: TGTGCCAGCACTCCAATGGCAGTAACTGGAAACACCATATATTTT. It specifies CASTPMAVTGNTIYF. The entire variable domain, with the rest obtained from reference TRBV7-9 and TRBJ1-3, is as follows: DTGVSQNPRHKITKRGQNVTFRCDPISEHNRLYWYRQTLGQGPEFLTYFQNEAQLEKSRLLSDRFSAERPKGSFSTLEIQRTEQGDSAMYLCASTPMAVTGNTIYFGEGSWLTVV.

The chain carries TRBV4-2 and TRBJ1-4, with D possibly matching TRBD1 (5 bases). V lost 0 bases, J lost 14 bases, and 19 bases lay in between. Germline V CDR1 and CDR2: LGHNA, YNFKEQ. The CDR3 covers 15 residues. The CDR3 loop reads CASSQEGGVLGMLFF. The CDR3 DNA is TGTGCCAGCAGCCAAGAGGGGGGGGTCCTCGGAATGCTGTTTTTT.

This clone has a single count. The chain is built from TRBV29-1 and TRBJ1-1, with a weak D call TRBD1 (5 bases). CDR1 and CDR2 (germline): SQVTM, ANQGSEA. The V and J ends lost 7 bases and 0 bases respectively, with 9 bases between them. The CDR3 runs 12 residues. CDR3 DNA sequence: TGCAGCGCTAGACAGCTGAACACTGAAGCTTTCTTT. It translates to CSARQLNTEAFF.

The genes are TRBV7-9 and TRBJ2-5; TRBD1 might be the D (6 bases). V gave up 2 bases and J gave up 7 bases, with 17 bases separating them. CDR3 length: 15 residues. Germline CDR1 SEHNR, CDR2 FQNEAQ (reference sequence). Written as DNA, the CDR3 is TGTGCCAGCAGCTTATTTAGGTCGACAGGCGGGACCCAGTACTTC. Amino acid sequence: CASSLFRSTGGTQYF.

This clone was seen once. The chain links TRBV19 to TRBJ2-7; 8 positions agree with TRBD2. The V gene end was trimmed by 4 bases and the J gene end by 4 bases; junction bases not matched to a gene: 9. The CDR3 runs to 15 residues. CDR1 and CDR2 (germline): LNHDA, SQIVND (reference sequence). The CDR3 loop is CASSKAGATQYEQYF. The CDR3 nucleotides are TGTGCCAGTAGTAAAGCGGGGGCCACTCAATACGAGCAGTACTTC.

This chain uses TRBV29-1 with TRBJ2-5; D perhaps matches TRBD2 (7 bases). The CDR3 is 14 residues long. V was trimmed by 3 bases and J by 4 bases, leaving 15 bases between them. In germline, CDR1 is SQVTM, CDR2 ANQGSEA. CDR3 coding DNA: TGCAGCGTTGAGACTACAGGGAGGGGAGAGACCCAGTACTTC. Encoded protein: CSVETTGRGETQYF.

This chain uses TRBV2 with TRBJ2-2; possible D gene TRBD1, 6 bases. There are 13 residues in the CDR3. V lost 8 bases and J lost 2, with 9 bases in between. Germline loops: CDR1 SNHLY, CDR2 FYNNEI. The CDR3 nucleotides read TGTGCCAGCTCCGGGACAAACACCGGGGAGCTGTTTTTT. Its protein is CASSGTNTGELFF.

The gene calls are TRBV5-1 and TRBJ1-1; the match to TRBD1 covers 8 bases. The V segment lost 0 bases and the J segment 0 bases; nucleotides outside the gene matches: 7. From germline, CDR1 is SGHRS and CDR2 YFSETQ. The CDR3 spans 17 residues. The CDR3 loop is CASSLGQGKGMNTEAFF. In nucleotides, the CDR3 is TGCGCCAGCAGCTTGGGACAGGGGAAGGGGATGAACACTGAAGCTTTCTTT.